The clone carrying this T cell receptor beta chain was detected only once. Its specificity is unknown. Use of 60 Vbeta and 13 Jbeta primers characterized the PCR. Sequenced by immunoSEQ multiplex PCR; TCRdb stores in-frame clones only, minus some. The table lists about 97,000 clones, over 70% of them singletons. This sample is drawn from a study of cytomegalovirus exposure and HLA in healthy donors. Study summary: Among the 398 genotyped donors, 70% to 85% were placed in the Caucasian-associated ancestry cluster.

Study-wide findings and caveats: Association with HLA alleles at 0.05 false discovery rate was found for around 15,000 TCR beta sequences in a later analysis. Many donors shared some public TCRs, even though most TCR sequences were rare.

V gave up 0 bases and J gave up 2 bases, with 7 bases separating them. CDR1 and CDR2 from the germline V gene are LGHNA and YSLEER. The CDR3 is 14 amino acids. The origin of this receptor is a man in his fifties in good health and CMV-seronegative. The chain combines TRBV4-3 with TRBJ1-2; a weak D match, TRBD1 (6 bases). Sequences were obtained from PBMCs. The CDR3 loop reads CASSQETGNYGYTF. In DNA form, the CDR3 reads TGCGCCAGCAGCCAAGAAACAGGGAACTATGGCTACACCTTC.